This T cell receptor beta chain stems from a study of blood T cell repertoires in COVID-19. Assay used: immunoSEQ multiplex PCR; TCRdb lists only in-frame clones, some missing. Of about 180,000 clones in the sample, 70% to 90% were seen once. Sequencing used peripheral blood. The TCR was taken from a man in his sixties or seventies with active or convalescent COVID-19.

The DNA of the CDR3 is TGTGCCAGCTCACCTGGCAGGGTTCAAGCTTTCTTT. It is translated as CASSPGRVQAFF. The chain has TRBV18 and TRBJ1-1, with D tentatively TRBD1 (5 bases). The CDR3 runs to 12 residues. The V gene lost 3 bases and the J gene lost 9 bases, with 11 bases spanning the gap. The germline V gene encodes CDR1 KGHSH and CDR2 LQKENI.